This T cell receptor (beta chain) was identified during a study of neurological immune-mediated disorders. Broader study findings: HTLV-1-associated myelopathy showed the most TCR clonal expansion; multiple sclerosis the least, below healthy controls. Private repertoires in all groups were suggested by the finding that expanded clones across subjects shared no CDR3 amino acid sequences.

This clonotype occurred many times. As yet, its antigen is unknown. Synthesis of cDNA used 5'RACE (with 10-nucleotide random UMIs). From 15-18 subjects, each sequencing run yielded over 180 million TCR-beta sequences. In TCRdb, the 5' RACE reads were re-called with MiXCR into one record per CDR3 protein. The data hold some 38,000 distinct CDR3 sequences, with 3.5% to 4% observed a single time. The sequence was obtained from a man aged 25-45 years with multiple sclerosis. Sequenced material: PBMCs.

Here the CDR3 reads CAIRPGTAGSPLHF. Here the CDR3 DNA reads TGTGCCATCAGACCCGGGACGGCGGGTTCACCCCTCCACTTT. The chain joins TRBV10-3 to TRBJ1-6; a weak D match, TRBD1 (5 bases). Germline CDR1 reads ENHRY; CDR2 reads SYGVKD. This CDR3 region has 14 residues. The germline V and J ends were trimmed by 6 bases and 9 bases, with 15 bases remaining between them.